This TCR beta chain was sequenced for a study of cytomegalovirus exposure and HLA in healthy donors. Overall study results and limits: A reported reduction in N-insertions relative to the roughly 640-donor mean was seen in an Asian-associated ancestry cluster in a later analysis.

Healthy donors of bone marrow made up the group. For this clone: What it binds is unknown.

The PCR contained 60 Vbeta and 13 Jbeta primers. The repertoire was sequenced with immunoSEQ multiplex PCR; TCRdb's copy has only in-frame clones and lacks some. The sample shows 40,000 to 55,000 clones, around 73% of them seen only once. Sequenced input: PBMCs. This clonotype originated in a middle-aged woman in good health and CMV-seropositive.

Written as DNA, the CDR3 is TGTGCCAGCCGGCCCCACAGGGGGCCCTACGAGCAGTACTTC. It specifies CASRPHRGPYEQYF. The rearrangement uses TRBV6-5 and TRBJ2-7; 9 bases fit TRBD1. This CDR3 region has 14 residues. V lost 8 bases to trimming and J lost 2 bases; unmatched junction nucleotides: 7. Per the germline V gene, CDR1 is MNHEY and CDR2 is SVGAGI.